The 10 T cell receptor beta chains given below trace back to one sample, sequenced in a study of tumor-infiltrating lymphocytes in primary liver carcinoma. From approximately 550 ng of total RNA, TCR beta-specific cDNA was reverse-transcribed using a constant-region primer. ARM-PCR was slightly modified, and three nested multiplex PCR rounds with it gave rise to the TCR beta libraries. The two initial PCR rounds, nine to eleven cycles each, used TRBV1-TRBV30 forward and C-beta reverse primers. TCRdb reprocessed the multiplex PCR reads via MiXCR and lists one record per CDR3 protein. The table has 310,000 or so distinct CDR3 sequences, 65% seen once. RNA was extracted from whole blood without cell sorting, alongside germline DNA. Sequences were obtained from peripheral blood. The receptors derive from a middle-aged man with primary liver carcinoma and hepatitis B virus infection.

In the case of this clonotype: A much larger clonotype is one base distant, so this may be a read error. This rearrangement joins TRBV5-5 to TRBJ2-7, with 10 bases lining up with TRBD2. Germline loops: CDR1 SGHKS, CDR2 YYEKEE (reference sequence). The CDR3 contains 15 residues. This CDR3 is CASSRTSGASYEQHF. CDR3 nucleotide sequence: TGTGCCAGCAGCCGAACTAGCGGGGCCTCCTACGAGCAGCACTTC.

A word on this clonotype: One end of the junction does not line up with germline, which may come from a read error. The rearrangement joins TRBV6-2 or TRBV6-3 to TRBJ2-2; TRBD1 matches at 10 bases. The CDR3 spans 16 residues. Germline V gene sequence: CDR1 MNHEY, CDR2 SVGEGT. The CDR3 DNA follows: TGTGCCAGCAGTCCTCCGGGACAGGGGTTCACCGGGGAACTGTTTTTT. The encoded protein is CASSPPGQGFTGELFF.

The chain combines TRBV6-5 with TRBJ1-1, with 9 bases fitting TRBD1. The CDR3 length is 16 residues. V was clipped by 7 bases and J by 4 bases; unmatched bases: 13. Germline values: CDR1 MNHEY, CDR2 SVGAGI. The CDR3 spells CASTWLGQGKSTEAFF. CDR3 nucleotide sequence: TGTGCCAGCACTTGGCTCGGACAGGGGAAGAGCACTGAAGCTTTCTTT.

For this clonotype: Lacking the conserved final phenylalanine or tryptophan, this CDR3 likely reflects a read error. The chain is built from TRBV11-2 and TRBJ2-3; a possible D gene is TRBD2 (5 bases). The germline gives CDR1 SGHAT, CDR2 FQNNGV. The CDR3 loop spans 15 amino acids. The CDR3 reads CASSLTPEERDTQYS. Written as DNA, the CDR3 is TGTGCCAGCAGCTTAACCCCGGAGGAGAGAGATACACAGTATTCT.

On this clonotype: The CDR3 carries no conserved terminal phenylalanine or tryptophan, so it likely arises from a read error. J is TRBJ2-1 and V is TRBV11-2, with 8 bases matching TRBD2. Germline V gives CDR1 SGHAT, CDR2 FQNNGV. The CDR3 is 15 residues long. The CDR3 DNA follows: TGTGCCAGTAGCTTAGGAGCGGGAGCCCCCAATGAGCAGTTCTTA. This codes for CASSLGAGAPNEQFL.

Only one count was recorded for this clonotype. An end of the junction differs from the germline gene, which may be a read error. V and J are TRBV6-1 and TRBJ2-6; possibly TRBD1 for D (5 bases). The CDR3 has 15 amino acids. Germline V gene lookup returns CDR1 MNHNS and CDR2 SASEGT. The CDR3 DNA reads as TGTGCCAGCAGCCCCAAGTTCTCTGGGGCCAACGTCGTGACTTTC. The encoded protein is CASSPKFSGANVVTF.

This clonotype is a singleton in its sample. A much more abundant neighbour one base away suggests this may be a read error. The chain employs TRBV4-1 and TRBJ2-7, with a weak D call TRBD2 (5 bases). Germline values: CDR1 MGHRA, CDR2 YSYEKL. This CDR3 is 15 amino acids long. CDR3 bases: TGCGCCAGCAGCCAAGGGACTGGGAAACCCTACGAGCTGTACTTC. As protein: CASSQGTGKPYELYF.

Comment on this clonotype: A read error may be the cause here, since a much bigger clone is one base away. The chain links TRBV29-1 to TRBJ2-7; D is uncertain. Trimming left V 6 bases short and J 7 bases short, with 10 bases between. Germline lookup yields CDR1 SQVTM and CDR2 ANQGSEA. The CDR3 extends over 10 amino acids. The CDR3 here is CSVILVEQYF. CDR3 bases: TGCAGCGTCATCTTGGTAGAGCAGTACTTC.

A remark on this clonotype: Because the CDR3 is missing its conserved closing phenylalanine or tryptophan, this is likely a read error. The rearrangement links TRBV6-5 to TRBJ2-7; 14 bases map to TRBD2. With V trimmed by 2 bases and J by 0 bases, 3 bases remained unmatched. The CDR3 extends over 17 amino acids. Germline CDR1 reads MNHEY; CDR2 reads SVGAGI. The CDR3 loop reads CASSYDGTSGSSYEQYL. The CDR3 nucleotides read TGTGCCAGCAGTTACGACGGGACTAGCGGGAGCTCCTACGAGCAGTACTTA.

Concerning this clonotype: The junction does not match germline at one end; this may be a read error. The V gene is TRBV11-2, the J gene TRBJ2-1, with D perhaps matching TRBD2 (6 bases). Germline V gene lookup returns CDR1 SGHAT and CDR2 FQNNGV. CDR3 size: 13 residues. The CDR3 DNA is TGTGCCGGCAGCAGAGGCGGGGACAATGAGCAGTTCTTC. It is translated as CAGSRGGDNEQFF.